This T cell receptor (beta chain) emerged from a study of blood T cell repertoires in COVID-19. Across the whole study: COVID-19 samples from acute and convalescent phases originated in the United States, Italy and Spain.

The CDR3 has 13 residues. The V end lost 4 bases, the J end lost 8 bases, and 17 bases lay between the germline ends. The V gene's germline CDR1 is SQVTM and CDR2 ANQGSEA. Participant reports of clinical history set cohort assignment. Clones were read by immunoSEQ multiplex PCR, and TCRdb kept only the in-frame ones, dropping some. This table holds 350,000 to 550,000 clones, 70% to 90% found once. Sequenced material: PBMCs or T cells enriched from blood (not recorded which). The chain has TRBV29-1 and TRBJ1-2; D unclear. This TCR came from a woman aged 18-35 years with acute COVID-19. For the CDR3, the DNA is TGCAGCGTTGTCCGGAGCGGATCAGAAGGCTACACCTTC. This codes for CSVVRSGSEGYTF. Filled out from reference TRBV29-1 and TRBJ1-2, the complete variable domain reads SAVISQKPSRDICQRGTSLTIQCQVDSQVTMMFWYRQQPGQSLTLIATANQGSEATYESGFVIDKFPISRPNLTFSTLTVSNMSPEDSSIYLCSVVRSGSEGYTFGSGTRLTVV.